These T cell receptor beta chains were read from a single sample in a study of blood T cell repertoires in COVID-19. Only in-frame clones appear in the TCRdb table, and some are missing; sequencing was by immunoSEQ multiplex PCR. The sample lists roughly 150,000 clones; over 80% were seen once. The sample consisted of PBMCs or T cells enriched from blood (not recorded which). The receptors were gathered from a man in his 70s who had been exposed to COVID-19. Each CDR3 is given with its conserved first and last residue. Fields, in order: J gene, D gene, CDR3 length, V gene, clone size, CDR3 DNA, CDR3 protein. The D gene is left open where the match is weak. The listing skips clone size in some rows; elsewhere it reads once, few, many or a size class.

j_gene: TRBJ1-1
d_gene: TRBD1
len: 12
v_gene: TRBV2
abundance: .
CDR3nt: TGTGCCAGCAACCCCAGGGGGACTGAAGCTTTCTTT
CDR3aa: CASNPRGTEAFF

j_gene: TRBJ2-3
d_gene: .
len: 13
v_gene: TRBV7-2
abundance: .
CDR3nt: TGTGCCAGCAGCCCTCAAGGACAGGATACGCAGTATTTT
CDR3aa: CASSPQGQDTQYF

j_gene: TRBJ1-5
d_gene: .
len: 13
v_gene: TRBV29-1
abundance: .
CDR3nt: TGCAGCGTTCTAGGAGGAAGCAATCAGCCCCAGCATTTT
CDR3aa: CSVLGGSNQPQHF

j_gene: TRBJ1-5
d_gene: .
len: 15
v_gene: TRBV10-2
abundance: once
CDR3nt: TGCGCCAGCAGTGGACCGGGAGGGAGCAATCAGCCCCAGCATTTT
CDR3aa: CASSGPGGSNQPQHF

j_gene: TRBJ2-3
d_gene: TRBD2
len: 17
v_gene: TRBV6-2/TRBV6-3
abundance: .
CDR3nt: TGTGCCAGCAGTTACGTCATCGGACTAGATGGCACAGATACGCAGTATTTT
CDR3aa: CASSYVIGLDGTDTQYF

j_gene: TRBJ2-7
d_gene: TRBD1
len: 13
v_gene: TRBV19
abundance: .
CDR3nt: TGTGCCAGTAGTATGCCAACAGGGGGCGAGCAGTACTTC
CDR3aa: CASSMPTGGEQYF

j_gene: TRBJ1-1
d_gene: .
len: 14
v_gene: TRBV10-3
abundance: .
CDR3nt: TGTGCCATCAGTGATCTAACAGGGAGTACTGAAGCTTTCTTT
CDR3aa: CAISDLTGSTEAFF

j_gene: TRBJ1-6
d_gene: TRBD1
len: 17
v_gene: TRBV19
abundance: .
CDR3nt: TGTGCCAGTCGCGGGGCTTCAAAACAGGGGTCGAATTCACCCCTCCACTTT
CDR3aa: CASRGASKQGSNSPLHF

j_gene: TRBJ2-5
d_gene: TRBD2
len: 16
v_gene: TRBV9
abundance: .
CDR3nt: TGTGCCAGCAGCCCCACTAGCGGGGGCGTGGGGGAGACCCAGTACTTC
CDR3aa: CASSPTSGGVGETQYF

j_gene: TRBJ2-1
d_gene: .
len: 15
v_gene: TRBV3-1/TRBV3-2
abundance: .
CDR3nt: TGTGCCAGCAGCCAAGTCGGAGTGGGAGGCAATGAGCAGTTCTTC
CDR3aa: CASSQVGVGGNEQFF

j_gene: TRBJ1-4
d_gene: .
len: 15
v_gene: TRBV11-2
abundance: .
CDR3nt: TGTGCCAGCAGCCCCCTCCGGGGGAACTACGAAAAACTGTTTTTT
CDR3aa: CASSPLRGNYEKLFF

j_gene: TRBJ2-3
d_gene: .
len: 15
v_gene: TRBV7-9
abundance: .
CDR3nt: TGTGCCAGCAGTACCTTGGGGCAGAGCACAGATACGCAGTATTTT
CDR3aa: CASSTLGQSTDTQYF

j_gene: TRBJ1-2
d_gene: TRBD1
len: 12
v_gene: TRBV30
abundance: .
CDR3nt: TGTGCCGGACAGGGTTTGAACTATGGCTACACCTTC
CDR3aa: CAGQGLNYGYTF

j_gene: TRBJ1-2
d_gene: .
len: 15
v_gene: TRBV5-6
abundance: .
CDR3nt: TGTGCCAGCATTTCGCGGTACCTTCTTACCTATGGCTACACCTTC
CDR3aa: CASISRYLLTYGYTF

j_gene: TRBJ1-1
d_gene: TRBD1
len: 14
v_gene: TRBV5-1
abundance: .
CDR3nt: TGCGCCAGCAGTCTGGACAGGCCTAACACTGAAGCTTTCTTT
CDR3aa: CASSLDRPNTEAFF

j_gene: TRBJ1-4
d_gene: .
len: 16
v_gene: TRBV28
abundance: .
CDR3nt: TGTGCCAGCAGTTCCTTCGGGCAGGGGCTTAATGAAAAACTGTTTTTT
CDR3aa: CASSSFGQGLNEKLFF

j_gene: TRBJ1-2
d_gene: .
len: 13
v_gene: TRBV19
abundance: few
CDR3nt: TGTGCCGCCCAGGAATTTACTAACTATGGCTACACCTTC
CDR3aa: CAAQEFTNYGYTF

j_gene: TRBJ1-5
d_gene: TRBD1
len: 15
v_gene: TRBV7-2
abundance: .
CDR3nt: TGTGCCAGCAGCGCCCGGACAGGGATGGATCAGCCCCAGCATTTT
CDR3aa: CASSARTGMDQPQHF

j_gene: TRBJ1-3
d_gene: .
len: 17
v_gene: TRBV19
abundance: .
CDR3nt: TGTGCCAGTAGTCCCCTACAATCAACAGGCTCTGGAAACACCATATATTTT
CDR3aa: CASSPLQSTGSGNTIYF

j_gene: TRBJ2-1
d_gene: .
len: 20
v_gene: TRBV21-1
abundance: .
CDR3nt: .
CDR3aa: CASSKVGPGTSGSKNNEQFF

j_gene: TRBJ2-7
d_gene: .
len: 15
v_gene: TRBV21-1
abundance: .
CDR3nt: TGTGCCAGCAGCGACTATGGCGGAGATCCCACCGAGCAGTACTTC
CDR3aa: CASSDYGGDPTEQYF

j_gene: TRBJ1-2
d_gene: .
len: 15
v_gene: TRBV4-3
abundance: .
CDR3nt: TGCGCCAGCAGCTCCCGGCCGACAGTCCTCTATGGCTACACCTTC
CDR3aa: CASSSRPTVLYGYTF

j_gene: TRBJ1-1
d_gene: .
len: 13
v_gene: TRBV12-3/TRBV12-4
abundance: .
CDR3nt: TGTGCCAGCAGTTTAAGCAGAAGCGCTGAAGCTTTCTTT
CDR3aa: CASSLSRSAEAFF

j_gene: TRBJ2-2
d_gene: TRBD1
len: 16
v_gene: TRBV25-1
abundance: .
CDR3nt: TGTGCCAGCAGTAACCCCGGGACAGGGTTCGGCGGGGAGCTGTTTTTT
CDR3aa: CASSNPGTGFGGELFF

j_gene: TRBJ2-1
d_gene: TRBD2
len: 14
v_gene: TRBV28
abundance: .
CDR3nt: TGTGCCAGCAGTTTTAGCGGGAGGGACAATGAGCAGTTCTTC
CDR3aa: CASSFSGRDNEQFF

j_gene: TRBJ2-1
d_gene: TRBD2
len: 17
v_gene: TRBV28
abundance: .
CDR3nt: TGTGCCAGCAGAGACTCCCCCGGCGGGAGCTCCTACAATGAGCAGTTCTTC
CDR3aa: CASRDSPGGSSYNEQFF

j_gene: TRBJ1-1
d_gene: TRBD1
len: 15
v_gene: TRBV3-1/TRBV3-2
abundance: .
CDR3nt: TGTGCCAGCAGCCACGCCGGGACAGGAAACACTGAAGCTTTCTTT
CDR3aa: CASSHAGTGNTEAFF

j_gene: TRBJ2-2
d_gene: .
len: 12
v_gene: TRBV9
abundance: .
CDR3nt: TGTGCCAGCAGCGTAGTCCGCGGGGAGCTGTTTTTT
CDR3aa: CASSVVRGELFF

j_gene: TRBJ2-3
d_gene: TRBD2
len: 14
v_gene: TRBV29-1
abundance: .
CDR3nt: TGCAGCGTTGAATTTCCGGGGAGGGGAGATACGCAGTATTTT
CDR3aa: CSVEFPGRGDTQYF

j_gene: TRBJ2-1
d_gene: .
len: 13
v_gene: TRBV24-1
abundance: .
CDR3nt: TGTGCCACCAGTGATTTGACAGGGAATGAGCAGTTCTTC
CDR3aa: CATSDLTGNEQFF

j_gene: TRBJ1-2
d_gene: .
len: 11
v_gene: TRBV11-3
abundance: .
CDR3nt: TGTGCCAGCAGCTCCCACAGGGGCTACACCTTC
CDR3aa: CASSSHRGYTF

j_gene: TRBJ2-7
d_gene: TRBD1
len: 12
v_gene: TRBV29-1
abundance: .
CDR3nt: TGCAGCGCTCGGGACAGTGGGCGCGAGCAGTACTTC
CDR3aa: CSARDSGREQYF

j_gene: TRBJ2-7
d_gene: TRBD2
len: 13
v_gene: TRBV11-2
abundance: once
CDR3nt: TGTGCCAGCAGCCAACAGACGGGGGGCGAGCAGTACTTC
CDR3aa: CASSQQTGGEQYF

j_gene: TRBJ1-1
d_gene: TRBD1
len: 15
v_gene: TRBV6-1
abundance: few
CDR3nt: TGTGCCAGCAGTGACCCGGGACAGGGATTCACTGAAGCTTTCTTT
CDR3aa: CASSDPGQGFTEAFF

j_gene: TRBJ2-2
d_gene: .
len: 15
v_gene: TRBV5-5
abundance: few
CDR3nt: TGTGCCAGCAGCATTGCGGGGACCAGAGGCGAGGAGCTGTTTTTT
CDR3aa: CASSIAGTRGEELFF

j_gene: TRBJ2-7
d_gene: TRBD1
len: 15
v_gene: TRBV3-1/TRBV3-2
abundance: .
CDR3nt: TGTGCCAGCAGCCAAGGGGGGACAGCCCCCTACGAGCAGTACTTC
CDR3aa: CASSQGGTAPYEQYF

j_gene: TRBJ1-2
d_gene: .
len: 13
v_gene: TRBV20-1
abundance: .
CDR3nt: TGCAGTGCTAGTTTCGACAGACACTATGGCTACACCTTC
CDR3aa: CSASFDRHYGYTF

j_gene: TRBJ2-7
d_gene: .
len: 13
v_gene: TRBV20-1
abundance: .
CDR3nt: TGCAGTGCTAGTTATAGCGCCGACTACGAGCAGTACTTC
CDR3aa: CSASYSADYEQYF

j_gene: TRBJ2-1
d_gene: .
len: 15
v_gene: TRBV7-2
abundance: .
CDR3nt: TGTGCCAGCAGCTTAGAGGGACTTAACTACAATGAGCAGTTCTTC
CDR3aa: CASSLEGLNYNEQFF

j_gene: TRBJ2-1
d_gene: .
len: 14
v_gene: TRBV14
abundance: .
CDR3nt: TGTGCCAGCAGCCAAGGCTGGGCGGGCAATGAGCAGTTCTTC
CDR3aa: CASSQGWAGNEQFF

j_gene: TRBJ1-4
d_gene: TRBD1
len: 16
v_gene: TRBV10-2
abundance: .
CDR3nt: TGCGCCAGCAGCGACTCGTACAGGGGGCAAGGCGAAAAACTGTTTTTT
CDR3aa: CASSDSYRGQGEKLFF